Shown below are 25 T cell receptor beta chains from a single sample sequenced in a study of vaccination and CD4 T cells after COVID-19. The antigens for these receptors are not known. The Oncomine TCR Beta short-read assay was what sequenced the DNA obtained from cultured CD4+ T cells. One entry per CDR3 protein results from TCRdb running MiXCR on the PCR reads. This table has about 15,000 distinct CDR3 sequences, more than 55% appearing once. Treatment specified: approximately nine-day PBMC culture with coronavirus spike peptide pools or control peptides (ViraFEST assay). Material: CD4+ T cells from blood, cultured in vitro. The source of these receptors is a human donor who had recovered from COVID-19.

The sample holds a few counts of this clonotype. The chain uses TRBV6-2 or TRBV6-3 and TRBJ1-3, with D unresolved. The CDR3 sequence is 14 residues long. Trimming cost V 6 bases and J 4 bases, with 13 bases left between them. Germline V gives CDR1 MNHEY, CDR2 SVGEGT. The CDR3 DNA sequence: TGTGCCAGCAGACAATCCGGCCCCGGAAACACCATATATTTT. It translates to CASRQSGPGNTIYF.

V is TRBV20-1 and J is TRBJ1-4; TRBD1 agrees at 9 bases. The V segment lost 7 bases and the J segment 6 bases; nucleotides outside the gene matches: 6. CDR1 and CDR2 from the germline V gene are DFQATT and SNEGSKA (reference sequence). The CDR3 consists of 13 residues. CDR3 sequence (DNA): TGCAGTGTTATTACAGGGGGCCATGAAAAACTGTTTTTT. This encodes CSVITGGHEKLFF.

This clonotype came up a few times. The gene calls are TRBV7-6 and TRBJ1-1; unclear D gene. Trimming pared 1 base from V and 7 bases from J, leaving 10 bases between. Germline V lookup: CDR1 SGHVS, CDR2 FNYEAQ. This CDR3 contains 13 residues. The CDR3 here is CASSLGISGEAFF. The CDR3 nucleotides read TGTGCCAGCAGCTTAGGAATTTCAGGTGAAGCTTTCTTT.

This sequence joins TRBV27 and TRBJ2-3; 15 bases align to TRBD2. V dropped 7 bases and J dropped 7; count of bases not matched to a gene: 12. Germline CDR1 and CDR2: MNHEY and SMNVEV (reference sequence). The CDR3 contains 17 residues. The DNA of the CDR3 is TGTGCCAGCATTCCCCTGGGGACTAGCGGGAGGTCAAATACGCAGTATTTT. Its translation is CASIPLGTSGRSNTQYF.

The genes are TRBV29-1 and TRBJ1-2; D might be TRBD1 (5 bases). Germline V lookup: CDR1 SQVTM, CDR2 ANQGSEA. Trimming stripped 4 bases from V and 1 base from J, with 13 bases between. The CDR3 is 14 amino acids. In DNA, the CDR3 is TGCAGCGTTGGCGCGGTTCAGGGTAACTATGGCTACACCTTC. This translates into CSVGAVQGNYGYTF.

Of note for this clonotype: At one of its ends the junction is not consistent with the germline gene, which may arise from a read error. The chain uses TRBV30 and TRBJ1-1; D remains ambiguous. CDR1 GTSNPN and CDR2 SVGIG come from the germline V gene (reference sequence). The CDR3 totals 12 residues. The CDR3 protein is CAWRTMKTEAFF. DNA for the CDR3: TGTGCCTGGAGGACGATGAAGACTGAAGCTTTCTTT.

The V gene is TRBV28, the J gene TRBJ1-1; tentatively, D is TRBD1 (6 bases). This CDR3 region has 15 residues. Germline lookup yields CDR1 MDHEN and CDR2 SYDVKM. Trimming took 8 bases from V and 3 from J, leaving 19 bases between them. The CDR3: CASRGAGSSYTEAFF. CDR3 bases: TGTGCCAGCCGGGGGGCAGGGAGTTCGTACACTGAAGCTTTCTTT.

This clonotype has just a few counts. The V call is TRBV20-1, the J call TRBJ1-2; 7 nucleotides agree with TRBD1. The CDR3 has 14 amino acids. CDR1 is DFQATT and CDR2 is SNEGSKA in the germline V gene (reference sequence). Unmatched junction bases numbered 10, after V lost 5 bases and J lost 4 bases. The CDR3 sequence is CSAPFQGVGYGYTF. The CDR3 coding sequence is TGCAGTGCTCCTTTCCAGGGGGTAGGCTATGGCTACACCTTC.

This clonotype was detected a few times. The chain carries TRBV12-3 or TRBV12-4 and TRBJ2-3; maybe TRBD2 (6 bases). CDR3 length equals 14 residues. V was shortened by 5 bases and J by 0 bases, with 9 bases between the two germline ends. The CDR3 sequence: CASSLRGSTDTQYF. The CDR3 DNA reads TGTGCCAGCAGTCTACGGGGGAGCACAGATACGCAGTATTTT.

CDR3 sequence reads: CSARSGGGYEQYF. CDR3 nucleotides: TGCAGTGCTCGGTCAGGGGGTGGCTACGAGCAGTACTTC. V usage is TRBV20-1 and J usage is TRBJ2-7, with 7 bases that match TRBD1. Germline-derived CDR1 and CDR2 are DFQATT and SNEGSKA (reference sequence). J lost 3 bases, V lost 5 bases, and 7 bases had no gene match. This CDR3 spans 13 amino acids.

The rearrangement links TRBV30 to TRBJ1-2; 9 bases fit TRBD1. CDR3 length: 14 amino acids. The ends lost 0 bases at V and 3 bases at J; junction bases unmatched: 2. The germline CDR1 and CDR2 sequences are GTSNPN and SVGIG (reference sequence). Here the CDR3 reads CAWSVQGAHYGYTF. The CDR3 coding sequence is TGTGCCTGGAGTGTACAGGGGGCTCACTATGGCTACACCTTC.

J is TRBJ2-2 and V is TRBV20-1; D is perhaps TRBD1 (5 bases). CDR3 size: 13 residues. Trimming removed 7 bases at V and 3 bases at J, with 12 bases between. Germline V gene lookup returns CDR1 DFQATT and CDR2 SNEGSKA (reference sequence). CDR3 protein: CSVPTRDTGELFF. For the CDR3, the DNA is TGCAGTGTCCCAACCAGGGACACCGGGGAGCTGTTTTTT.

The chain joins TRBV7-2 to TRBJ1-2; TRBD1 is a possible D gene (5 bases). V was shortened by 5 bases and J by 2 bases, with 12 bases between the two germline ends. The CDR3 has 14 amino acids. Germline V gene lookup returns CDR1 SGHTA and CDR2 FQGNSA. CDR3 bases: TGTGCCAGCAGCCCTACAGGTACCAACTATGGCTACACCTTC. Residues: CASSPTGTNYGYTF.

The chain is built from TRBV20-1 and TRBJ2-5; tentatively, D is TRBD2 (6 bases). Germline V gives CDR1 DFQATT, CDR2 SNEGSKA (reference sequence). CDR3 size: 13 residues. The V and J ends lost 6 bases and 4 bases respectively, with 15 bases between them. The CDR3 protein is CSARDSLRETQYF. The CDR3 region has the DNA TGCAGTGCAAGGGACTCCCTGCGAGAGACCCAGTACTTC.

The V gene is TRBV28, the J gene TRBJ1-5, with 7 positions matching TRBD1. The CDR3 covers 17 residues. Trimming removed 5 bases from V and 0 bases from J; junction bases left unmatched: 10. Germline V gene data show CDR1 as MDHEN and CDR2 as SYDVKM. The CDR3 region has the DNA TGTGCCAGCAGTGTAGACCGGGACAGATATAGCAATCAGCCCCAGCATTTT. It codes for CASSVDRDRYSNQPQHF.

This chain links TRBV20-1 with TRBJ2-7, with D hard to call. Germline loops: CDR1 DFQATT, CDR2 SNEGSKA (reference sequence). The CDR3 has 15 residues. V lost 5 bases and J 6 bases, leaving 23 bases between the germline ends. The CDR3 is CSAHLTGHTGSEQYF. CDR3 coding DNA: TGCAGTGCTCACTTAACCGGGCACACGGGTAGCGAGCAGTACTTC.

The rearrangement links TRBV12-3 or TRBV12-4 to TRBJ2-2, with 8 positions matching TRBD2. There are 16 residues in the CDR3. Trimming at V came to 7 bases and at J to 7 bases, leaving 14 bases not matched to a gene. The CDR3 loop is CASTTGTRIVNGELFF. CDR3 coding DNA: TGTGCCAGCACAACCGGGACTAGAATCGTCAACGGGGAGCTGTTTTTT.

The V gene is TRBV12-3 or TRBV12-4, the J gene TRBJ2-3, with TRBD2 matching 7 bases. Trimming removed 6 bases from V and 4 bases from J; junction bases left unmatched: 10. This CDR3 contains 15 residues. The CDR3 loop is CASRRTSEGADTQYF. The DNA for the CDR3 is TGTGCCAGCAGGCGGACTAGTGAGGGAGCAGATACGCAGTATTTT.

The rearrangement joins TRBV19 to TRBJ2-7, with D perhaps TRBD2 (5 bases). The germline V gene encodes CDR1 LNHDA and CDR2 SQIVND (reference sequence). V was cut by 7 bases and J by 5 bases, with 18 bases left in between. The CDR3 covers 14 residues. CDR3 DNA: TGTGCCAGTACCGCCTACGGGGTTCCCCACGAGCAGTACTTC. Amino acids: CASTAYGVPHEQYF.

V is TRBV7-2 and J is TRBJ1-6; tentative D call: TRBD1 (5 bases). V was pared by 0 bases and J by 7 bases, with 13 bases between. The CDR3 sequence is 16 residues long. CDR1 and CDR2 from the germline V gene are SGHTA and FQGNSA. The DNA of the CDR3 is TGTGCCAGCAGCTTAGCGGGTGGGACGGGGAATTCACCCCTCCACTTT. Translated, it gives CASSLAGGTGNSPLHF. Variable domain in full (rest from reference TRBV7-2 and TRBJ1-6): GAGVSQSPSNKVTEKGKDVELRCDPISGHTALYWYRQSLGQGLEFLIYFQGNSAPDKSGLPSDRFSAERTGGSVSTLTIQRTQQEDSAVYLCASSLAGGTGNSPLHFGNGTRLTVT.

The sample holds one count of this clonotype. The chain is built from TRBV2 and TRBJ1-6; D remains ambiguous. The V gene's germline CDR1 is SNHLY and CDR2 FYNNEI. Between the trimmed V and J ends, which lost 3 bases and 3 bases, there was a span of 6 bases. CDR3 size: 14 residues. The CDR3 here is CASSDTDYNSPLHF. Written as DNA, the CDR3 is TGTGCCAGCAGTGATACCGACTATAATTCACCCCTCCACTTT.

This clonotype was seen only a few times. The CDR3 DNA is TGTGCCAGCAGGAGGGCCTCTAACTATGGCTACACCTTC. Encoded protein: CASRRASNYGYTF. The chain has TRBV7-2 and TRBJ1-2; no clear D. This CDR3 contains 13 residues. V was cut by 6 bases and J by 0 bases, with 8 bases left in between. The germline V gene encodes CDR1 SGHTA and CDR2 FQGNSA.

This clonotype has just a few counts. This rearrangement joins TRBV27 to TRBJ1-5; D gene ambiguous. Deletions cut 3 bases from V and 0 bases from J, with 9 bases between. The CDR3 has 15 amino acids. Germline V gene sequence: CDR1 MNHEY, CDR2 SMNVEV (reference sequence). The DNA for the CDR3 is TGTGCCAGCAGTTTGAAACACCCTAGCAATCAGCCCCAGCATTTT. This codes for CASSLKHPSNQPQHF.

The chain has TRBV29-1 and TRBJ1-2; TRBD1 might be the D (6 bases). Germline assignment: CDR1 SQVTM and CDR2 ANQGSEA. The CDR3 runs to 11 residues. Trimming left V 6 bases short and J 4 bases short, with 9 bases between. The CDR3 sequence is CSVRGFYGYTF. The DNA of the CDR3 is TGCAGCGTGAGGGGGTTCTATGGCTACACCTTC.

DNA for the CDR3: TGCAGTGCTAGAACCCTCCTTCGGGCCCACGACTCCTACGAGCAGTACTTC. Its protein product is CSARTLLRAHDSYEQYF. This chain connects TRBV20-1 to TRBJ2-7; D unresolved. This CDR3 is 17 amino acids long. CDR1 and CDR2 (germline): DFQATT, SNEGSKA (reference sequence). The ends were cut back, 2 bases at V and 0 bases at J, with 20 bases in the middle.